Each of the 12 T cell receptor beta chains below was sequenced from the same sample in a study of post-analysis software for immune sequencing data. Incorporated into the TCR beta cDNA libraries were unique molecular identifiers, which served to reduce PCR and sequencing biases. TCRdb re-analysed the PCR reads in MiXCR, keeping a single row per CDR3 protein. Here the sample spans hundreds of thousands of distinct CDR3 sequences, approximately 60% being singletons. Whole-study results and caveats: Five or six TRBV segments, including TRBV5-6, TRBV5-1 and TRBV20-1, were more frequent in patients than controls.

The antigens of these receptors remain unknown. Input material: blood. Receptors originate from a girl aged 2-15 years with multiple sclerosis.

This sequence joins TRBV7-8 and TRBJ1-5; D not resolved. Per germline, CDR1 SGHVS and CDR2 FQNEAQ. The CDR3 contains 13 residues. Trimming cost V 3 bases and J 7 bases, with 10 bases left between them. In DNA, the CDR3 is TGTGCCAGCAGCTTGAGGGAACAACAGCCCCAGCATTTT. Amino acid sequence: CASSLREQQPQHF.

The chain joins TRBV5-1 to TRBJ1-2, with TRBD1 matching over 7 bases. J gave up 8 bases and V 0 bases, and 10 bases lay outside the gene matches. The CDR3 is 15 residues long. Germline CDR1 SGHRS, CDR2 YFSETQ. As DNA, the CDR3 is TGCGCCAGCAGCTTGGTAGCGAGACAGGGCGGCGGCTACACCTTC. Protein sequence: CASSLVARQGGGYTF. Based on the CDR3 plus reference TRBV5-1 and TRBJ1-2, the full variable domain is KAGVTQTPRYLIKTRGQQVTLSCSPISGHRSVSWYQQTPGQGLQFLFEYFSETQRNKGNFPGRFSGRQFSNSRSEMNVSTLELGDSALYLCASSLVARQGGGYTFGSGTRLTVV.

The chain links TRBV5-5 to TRBJ2-7, with 8 bases fitting TRBD2. The end of the DNA is better explained by TRBJ2-5, so the J call may be wrong. CDR1 is SGHKS and CDR2 is YYEKEE in the germline V gene (reference sequence). This CDR3 has 16 residues. CDR3 region: CASSSPGLGETETQYF. The CDR3 DNA follows: TGTGCCAGCAGCTCCCCGGGACTAGGGGAGACAGAGACCCAGTACTTC.

The chain has TRBV7-8 and TRBJ2-7; TRBD1 matches at 8 bases. The germline gives CDR1 SGHVS, CDR2 FQNEAQ. With V trimmed by 7 bases and J by 3 bases, 8 bases remained unmatched. The CDR3 sequence is 14 residues long. CDR3 protein: CASTPVDRDYEQYF. In DNA form, the CDR3 reads TGTGCCAGCACCCCAGTGGACAGGGACTACGAGCAGTACTTC.

J is TRBJ2-1 and V is TRBV12-3 or TRBV12-4; D is possibly TRBD2 (6 bases). Trimming stripped 7 bases from V and 8 bases from J, with 18 bases between. CDR3 size: 14 residues. In nucleotides, the CDR3 is TGTGCCAGCAAGACGGCGGAGGGTTCCCATGAGCAGTTCTTC. Protein: CASKTAEGSHEQFF.

The gene calls are TRBV20-1 and TRBJ2-7, with D unclear. The CDR3 has 11 residues. Germline V gene data show CDR1 as DFQATT and CDR2 as SNEGSKA (reference sequence). Trimming pared 4 bases from V and 9 bases from J, leaving 13 bases between. CDR3 DNA sequence: TGCAGTGCTAAGGCGTCCCGAGGGCAGTACTTC. Protein sequence: CSAKASRGQYF.

The J gene is TRBJ2-1, the V gene TRBV2; 11 bases agree with TRBD2. Germline V gene lookup returns CDR1 SNHLY and CDR2 FYNNEI. V lost 2 bases and J lost 3; bases outside the gene matches: 3. The CDR3 loop spans 16 amino acids. The CDR3 DNA follows: TGTGCCAGCAGTGAACTGGGACTAGCGGACTACAATGAGCAGTTCTTC. Translating it yields CASSELGLADYNEQFF.

This clonotype appeared a few times. The V call is TRBV20-1, the J call TRBJ1-5, with D maybe TRBD1 (5 bases). Trimming removed 3 bases from V and 0 bases from J, with 12 bases in between. This CDR3 is 15 amino acids long. Germline assignment: CDR1 DFQATT and CDR2 SNEGSKA (reference sequence). In nucleotides, the CDR3 is TGCAGTGCTAGGCAGGGAGAGCATAGCAATCAGCCCCAGCATTTT. This codes for CSARQGEHSNQPQHF.

This clonotype is a singleton in its sample. The genes are TRBV7-2 and TRBJ1-1; D is unclear. V gave up 1 base and J gave up 1 base, with 10 bases separating them. The CDR3 contains 15 residues. Germline values: CDR1 SGHTA, CDR2 FQGNSA. CDR3 region: CASSLGLWGNTEAFF. CDR3 DNA: TGTGCCAGCAGCTTAGGACTCTGGGGGAACACTGAAGCTTTCTTT.

The chain is built from TRBV5-1 and TRBJ2-5; 14 positions match TRBD2. J lost 11 bases, V lost 3 bases, and 6 bases had no gene match. The CDR3 totals 14 residues. Germline-derived CDR1 and CDR2 are SGHRS and YFSETQ. The CDR3 here is CASSWGLAGAEQYF. For the CDR3, the DNA is TGCGCCAGCAGCTGGGGACTAGCGGGAGCTGAGCAGTACTTC.

This rearrangement joins TRBV7-9 to TRBJ1-1; TRBD1 might be the D (6 bases). The CDR3 is made up of 13 amino acids. Trimming removed 4 bases from V and 5 bases from J, with 11 bases in between. Per the germline V gene, CDR1 is SEHNR and CDR2 is FQNEAQ (reference sequence). DNA of the CDR3: TGTGCCAGCAGCTCCAGGGGCCGGACTGAAGCTTTCTTT. Translating gives CASSSRGRTEAFF.

The chain uses TRBV29-1 and TRBJ1-2; D gene ambiguous. V was clipped by 3 bases and J by 6 bases, with 11 bases between them. CDR3 length: 12 amino acids. From germline, CDR1 is SQVTM and CDR2 ANQGSEA. The CDR3: CSVDRRVDGYTF. The CDR3 bases are TGCAGCGTTGACAGGAGGGTTGATGGCTACACCTTC.